The 23 T cell receptor beta chains below all came from one sample that was sequenced in a study of blood T cell repertoires in COVID-19. Assay used: immunoSEQ multiplex PCR; TCRdb lists only in-frame clones, some missing. The sample yields about 170,000 clones, approximately 84% seen once. Sample: PBMCs or T cells enriched from blood (not recorded which). These receptors all come from a man in his fifties who had recovered from COVID-19.

The gene calls are TRBV7-2 and TRBJ2-3, with TRBD2 matching over 7 bases. With V trimmed by 4 bases and J by 3 bases, 10 bases remained unmatched. Germline CDR1 SGHTA, CDR2 FQGNSA. This CDR3 spans 16 amino acids. The CDR3 sequence: CASSYRVGAGTDTQYF. The CDR3 DNA follows: TGTGCCAGCAGCTACCGAGTGGGAGCGGGGACAGATACGCAGTATTTT.

The gene calls are TRBV5-1 and TRBJ1-1, with a possible D match to TRBD1 (6 bases). There are 14 residues in the CDR3. V lost 4 bases, J lost 0 bases, and 10 bases lay in between. CDR1 and CDR2 (germline): SGHRS, YFSETQ. In nucleotides, the CDR3 is TGCGCCAGCAGCGAACAGGGTGTGAACACTGAAGCTTTCTTT. It is translated as CASSEQGVNTEAFF.

The chain has TRBV12-5 and TRBJ1-1, with 8 bases matching TRBD1. The ends lost 5 bases at V and 1 base at J; junction bases unmatched: 12. CDR3 length: 17 amino acids. The germline V gene has CDR1 LGHNT and CDR2 FRNRAP. CDR3 coding DNA: TGTGCTAGTGGTCCACCTCCCACCGGGACAGGGAACACTGAAGCTTTCTTT. This gives the protein CASGPPPTGTGNTEAFF.

The CDR3 coding sequence is TGTGCCAGCAGCCAATCTTCAGCGAGTTATGGCTACACCTTC. Its translation is CASSQSSASYGYTF. J is TRBJ1-2 and V is TRBV3-1 (or the pseudogene TRBV3-2); no clear D gene. Per germline, CDR1 LGHDT and CDR2 YNNKEL (reference sequence). The V and J ends lost 2 bases and 5 bases respectively, with 12 bases between them. CDR3 size: 14 residues.

This chain connects TRBV2 to TRBJ1-6; tentatively, D is TRBD1 (6 bases). The CDR3 has 15 amino acids. Germline CDR1 reads SNHLY; CDR2 reads FYNNEI. Trimming stripped 5 bases from V and 7 bases from J, with 15 bases between. CDR3 nucleotides: TGTGCCAGCAGTCCGACAACGACAGGAAATTCACCCCTCCACTTT. Amino acid sequence: CASSPTTTGNSPLHF.

The CDR3 nucleotides read TGTGCCAGCAGTTCAGGGGTCGCTGAAGCTTTCTTT. The encoded protein is CASSSGVAEAFF. V and J are TRBV2 and TRBJ1-1, with D maybe TRBD1 (6 bases). Germline CDR1 and CDR2: SNHLY and FYNNEI. The CDR3 runs to 12 residues. V was shortened by 5 bases and J by 6 bases, with 10 bases between the two germline ends.

V usage is TRBV19 and J usage is TRBJ1-4; 9 bases agree with TRBD1. Per germline, CDR1 LNHDA and CDR2 SQIVND (reference sequence). The CDR3 totals 16 residues. The ends lost 5 bases at V and 4 bases at J; junction bases unmatched: 8. CDR3 sequence: CASSRDRDRHNEKLFF. The CDR3 nucleotides are TGTGCCAGTAGTCGGGACAGGGACCGCCATAATGAAAAACTGTTTTTT.

V and J are TRBV24-1 and TRBJ2-3, with 8 bases aligning to TRBD1. Germline V gene sequence: CDR1 KGHDR, CDR2 SFDVKD. Trimming removed 4 bases from V and 5 bases from J; junction bases left unmatched: 10. The CDR3 totals 16 residues. The CDR3 DNA reads as TGTGCCACCAGTGAACCACAGGGGGTTGGTCGAGATACGCAGTATTTT. Protein sequence: CATSEPQGVGRDTQYF.

This clone was observed a handful of times. The V call is TRBV5-1, the J call TRBJ1-1; D unresolved. Germline CDR1 reads SGHRS; CDR2 reads YFSETQ. V dropped 3 bases and J dropped 5 bases, with 17 bases sitting between them. The CDR3 contains 15 residues. CDR3 DNA: TGCGCCAGCAGCTCCTCGACACCGGAGGCAACTGAAGCTTTCTTT. It yields the protein CASSSSTPEATEAFF. Full variable domain (remainder filled in from reference TRBV5-1 and TRBJ1-1): KAGVTQTPRYLIKTRGQQVTLSCSPISGHRSVSWYQQTPGQGLQFLFEYFSETQRNKGNFPGRFSGRQFSNSRSEMNVSTLELGDSALYLCASSSSTPEATEAFFGQGTRLTVV.

The rearrangement joins TRBV7-2 to TRBJ1-2; tentatively, D is TRBD1 (6 bases). The CDR3 sequence is 14 residues long. The V gene lost 5 bases and the J gene lost 8 bases, with 18 bases spanning the gap. Germline V gene sequence: CDR1 SGHTA, CDR2 FQGNSA. Written as DNA, the CDR3 is TGTGCCAGCAGCCCTTCAAAGGGGGTATGGGGCTACACCTTC. This gives the protein CASSPSKGVWGYTF. Full variable domain (missing parts from reference TRBV7-2 and TRBJ1-2): GAGVSQSPSNKVTEKGKDVELRCDPISGHTALYWYRQSLGQGLEFLIYFQGNSAPDKSGLPSDRFSAERTGGSVSTLTIQRTQQEDSAVYLCASSPSKGVWGYTFGSGTRLTVV.

V usage is TRBV27 and J usage is TRBJ2-7; tentatively, D is TRBD1 (6 bases). This CDR3 has 17 amino acids. Germline V CDR1 and CDR2: MNHEY, SMNVEV (reference sequence). V was shortened by 5 bases and J by 5 bases, with 25 bases between the two germline ends. CDR3 residues: CASSPRPPQGWADEQYF. CDR3 DNA: TGTGCCAGCAGTCCCCGCCCCCCACAGGGTTGGGCTGACGAGCAGTACTTC.

This clone was recorded a few times. Written as DNA, the CDR3 is TGCGCCAGCAGCTTGGGGGACAGGCCCTACAATGAGCAGTTCTTC. This encodes CASSLGDRPYNEQFF. The chain uses TRBV5-1 and TRBJ2-1; 8 bases match TRBD1. CDR3 length: 15 residues. Germline CDR1 is SGHRS and CDR2 is YFSETQ. V shed 0 bases, J shed 2 bases, and the junction held 1 base outside the gene matches.

The chain joins TRBV12-5 to TRBJ2-2, with 8 bases identical to TRBD2. The CDR3 runs to 18 residues. Germline V gene lookup returns CDR1 LGHNT and CDR2 FRNRAP. Trimming removed 4 bases from V and 5 bases from J; junction bases left unmatched: 15. In nucleotides, the CDR3 is TGTGCTAGTGGTTCCCGGTGGGTAGCGGGGTCGTCAACCGGGGAGCTGTTTTTT. This sequence encodes CASGSRWVAGSSTGELFF. Full variable domain (outside the CDR3, taken from reference TRBV12-5 and TRBJ2-2): DARVTQTPRHKVTEMGQEVTMRCQPILGHNTVFWYRQTMMQGLELLAYFRNRAPLDDSGMPKDRFSAEMPDATLATLKIQPSEPRDSAVYFCASGSRWVAGSSTGELFFGEGSRLTVL.

The rearrangement joins TRBV11-2 to TRBJ2-7, with 8 positions matching TRBD1. With 0 bases clipped from V and 2 bases from J, the junction kept 3 bases outside the gene matches. In germline, CDR1 is SGHAT, CDR2 FQNNGV. CDR3 size: 15 residues. The chain's CDR3 is CASSLDQGAPYEQYF. The CDR3 DNA is TGTGCCAGCAGCTTAGATCAGGGGGCTCCCTACGAGCAGTACTTC.

This chain links TRBV19 with TRBJ1-6; possible D gene TRBD1, 5 bases. This CDR3 has 15 amino acids. The germline V gene has CDR1 LNHDA and CDR2 SQIVND (reference sequence). The germline V and J ends were trimmed by 7 bases and 7 bases, with 17 bases remaining between them. The CDR3 protein is CASTGSGGNNSPLHF. CDR3 in DNA: TGTGCCAGTACCGGGAGTGGGGGTAACAATTCACCCCTCCACTTT.

The rearrangement uses TRBV29-1 and TRBJ1-2; perhaps TRBD1 as D (5 bases). The CDR3 consists of 12 residues. Germline V gene data show CDR1 as SQVTM and CDR2 as ANQGSEA. Trimming took 5 bases from V and 3 from J, leaving 10 bases between them. The CDR3 DNA reads TGCAGCGTTCTCAGGGATCACTATGGCTACACCTTC. It translates to CSVLRDHYGYTF.

The chain joins TRBV19 to TRBJ2-3; 11 bases map to TRBD1. There are 15 residues in the CDR3. Germline lookup yields CDR1 LNHDA and CDR2 SQIVND (reference sequence). J was trimmed by 5 bases and V by 6 bases; bases with no gene match: 7. CDR3 DNA: TGTGCCAGTAGAACCGGGACAGGGGGGCGAGATACGCAGTATTTT. This sequence encodes CASRTGTGGRDTQYF.

The chain is built from TRBV5-4 and TRBJ1-3; weak D call: TRBD1 (5 bases). The CDR3 totals 16 residues. CDR1 is SGHNT, CDR2 YYREEE, per germline (reference sequence). V lost 2 bases, J lost 0 bases, and 12 bases lay in between. As DNA, the CDR3 is TGTGCCAGCAGCTTAAGGGGAGGAATCTCTGGAAACACCATATATTTT. It specifies CASSLRGGISGNTIYF.

The chain carries TRBV27 and TRBJ1-2; D remains unclear. The CDR3 covers 13 residues. Trimming stripped 6 bases from V and 5 bases from J, with 13 bases between. The germline CDR1 and CDR2 sequences are MNHEY and SMNVEV (reference sequence). Written as DNA, the CDR3 is TGTGCCAGCAGACCTCGAACCGGGTATGGCTACACCTTC. Translated, it gives CASRPRTGYGYTF.

This chain uses TRBV19 with TRBJ1-1; D is unresolved. The V and J ends lost 2 bases and 5 bases respectively, with 9 bases between them. This CDR3 has 13 residues. Looked up from germline, CDR1 is LNHDA and CDR2 is SQIVND (reference sequence). Written as DNA, the CDR3 is TGTGCCAGTAGTATAACTAGGTGGACTGAAGCTTTCTTT. Translation gives CASSITRWTEAFF.

The V and J genes are TRBV19 and TRBJ1-2, with D tentatively TRBD1 (6 bases). V was cut by 6 bases and J by 6 bases, with 20 bases left in between. Germline V CDR1 and CDR2: LNHDA, SQIVND (reference sequence). The CDR3 spans 15 residues. This CDR3 is CASRTTGTMRDGYTF. CDR3 DNA: TGTGCCAGTAGGACCACCGGGACAATGAGAGATGGCTACACCTTC. The whole variable domain, filled in from reference TRBV19 and TRBJ1-2, reads DGGITQSPKYLFRKEGQNVTLSCEQNLNHDAMYWYRQDPGQGLRLIYYSQIVNDFQKGDIAEGYSVSREKKESFPLTVTSAQKNPTAFYLCASRTTGTMRDGYTFGSGTRLTVV.

The genes are TRBV19 and TRBJ2-1, with D possibly being TRBD1 (5 bases). Between the trimmed V and J ends, which lost 6 bases and 2 bases, there was a span of 14 bases. Germline CDR1 LNHDA, CDR2 SQIVND (reference sequence). CDR3 length: 15 amino acids. Here the CDR3 DNA reads TGTGCCAGTAGAATCAGGGATGACGCCTACAATGAGCAGTTCTTC. Translating it yields CASRIRDDAYNEQFF. Based on the CDR3 plus reference TRBV19 and TRBJ2-1, the full variable domain is DGGITQSPKYLFRKEGQNVTLSCEQNLNHDAMYWYRQDPGQGLRLIYYSQIVNDFQKGDIAEGYSVSREKKESFPLTVTSAQKNPTAFYLCASRIRDDAYNEQFFGPGTRLTVL.

The chain couples TRBV5-1 to TRBJ1-6; 7 bases match TRBD1. The CDR3 is 17 residues long. V lost 4 bases, J lost 0 bases, and 7 bases stayed unmatched. Looked up from germline, CDR1 is SGHRS and CDR2 is YFSETQ. The CDR3, as DNA: TGCGCCAGCAGCCCGGGACAGATGAGCTCCTATAATTCACCCCTCCACTTT. It is translated as CASSPGQMSSYNSPLHF.